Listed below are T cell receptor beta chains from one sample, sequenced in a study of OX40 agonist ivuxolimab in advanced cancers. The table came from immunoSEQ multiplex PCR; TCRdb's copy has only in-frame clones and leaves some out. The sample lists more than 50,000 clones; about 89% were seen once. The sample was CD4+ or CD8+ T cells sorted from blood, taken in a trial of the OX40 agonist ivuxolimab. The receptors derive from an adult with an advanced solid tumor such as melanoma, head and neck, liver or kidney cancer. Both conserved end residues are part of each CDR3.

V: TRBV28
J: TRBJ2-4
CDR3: CASSLPTGRRVLAKNIQYF

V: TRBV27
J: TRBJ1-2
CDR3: CASSFARTTRSNYGYTF

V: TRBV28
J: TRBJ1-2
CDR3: CASSGGRQGSGYTF

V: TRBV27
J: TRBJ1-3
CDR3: CASSPSLLGASSGNTIYF

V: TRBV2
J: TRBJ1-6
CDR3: CASSSSDSVNSPLHF

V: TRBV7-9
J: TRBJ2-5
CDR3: CASSLVGGRQETQYF

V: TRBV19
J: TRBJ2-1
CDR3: CASFSGRAIDEQFF

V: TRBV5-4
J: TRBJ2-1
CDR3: CASSLPQGAYNEQFF

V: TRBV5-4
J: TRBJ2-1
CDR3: CASSPSRGSRNEQFF

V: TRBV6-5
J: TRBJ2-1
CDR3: CASRRTGDNEQFF

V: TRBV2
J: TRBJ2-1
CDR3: CASRWDSYNEQFF

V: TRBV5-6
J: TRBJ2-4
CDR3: CASSLYSAVSRNIQYF

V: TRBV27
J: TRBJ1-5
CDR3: CASSLMGNSNQPQHF

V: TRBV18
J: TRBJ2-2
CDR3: CASSPMDRGDTGELFF

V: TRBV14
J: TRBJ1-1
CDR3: CASSQTGTKNTEAFF

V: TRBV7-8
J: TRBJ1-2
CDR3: CASSVDTANYGYTF

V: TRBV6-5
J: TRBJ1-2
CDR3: CASSYPQGHYGYTF

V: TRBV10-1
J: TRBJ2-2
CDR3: CASRKGTATGELFF

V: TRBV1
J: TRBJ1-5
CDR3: CTSSQDHRNQPQHF

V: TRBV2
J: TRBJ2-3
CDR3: CASTLASSTDTQYF

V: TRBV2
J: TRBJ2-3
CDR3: CASSEAGGRADTQYF

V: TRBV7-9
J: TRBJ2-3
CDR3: CASSRAERSGGTDTQYF

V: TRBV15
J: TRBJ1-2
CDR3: CATSIDRGNYGYTF

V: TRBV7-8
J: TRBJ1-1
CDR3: CASSLVWTVNTEAFF

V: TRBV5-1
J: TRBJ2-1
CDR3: CASSLEGTPNNEQFF

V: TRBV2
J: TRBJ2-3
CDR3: CASSLAGWGDPQYF

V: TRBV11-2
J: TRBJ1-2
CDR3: CASSLAGQDVFTF

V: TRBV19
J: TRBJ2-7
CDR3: CASSTKTGAYEQYF

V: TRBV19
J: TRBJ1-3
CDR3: CASAGTGSVSGNTIYF

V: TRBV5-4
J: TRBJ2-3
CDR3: CASSYHFESDTQYF

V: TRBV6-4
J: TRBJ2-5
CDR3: CASSDSPGETQYF

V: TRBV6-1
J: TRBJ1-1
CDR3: CASSEAGVKGGEAFF

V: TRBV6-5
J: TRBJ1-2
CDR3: CANSLTGNGYTF

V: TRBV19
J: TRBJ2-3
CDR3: CASRNTLAGGWNTQYF

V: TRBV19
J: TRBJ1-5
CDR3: CASSIDRDSALPQHF

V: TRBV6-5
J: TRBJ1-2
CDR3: CASSPGRGYTF

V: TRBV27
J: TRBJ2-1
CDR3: CASSLSKLAGVTNEQFF

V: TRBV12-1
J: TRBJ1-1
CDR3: CASSFADGERGTEAFF

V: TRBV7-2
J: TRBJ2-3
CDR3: CASSSYNTDTQYF

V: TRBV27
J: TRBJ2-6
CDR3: CASSPRGGSSGANVLTF

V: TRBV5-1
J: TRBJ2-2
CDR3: CASERSAGNTGELFF

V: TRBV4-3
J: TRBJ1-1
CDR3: CASSHWSTEAFF

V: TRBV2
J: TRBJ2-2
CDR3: CASSARTGSTGELFF

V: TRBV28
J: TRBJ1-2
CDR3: CASRYSGGNYGYTF

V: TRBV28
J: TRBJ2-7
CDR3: CASTLGTSGLEQYF

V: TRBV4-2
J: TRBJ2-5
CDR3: CASSKIGTSGGGLETQYF

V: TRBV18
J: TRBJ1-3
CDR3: CASSLSRFSGNTIYF

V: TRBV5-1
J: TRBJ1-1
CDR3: CASSLAGGGEAFF

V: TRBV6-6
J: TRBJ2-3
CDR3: CASSSRGAQTDTQYF

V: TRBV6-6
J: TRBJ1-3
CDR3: CASSGLASAGGTIYF